These T cell receptor beta chains were read from a single sample in a study of blood T cell repertoires in COVID-19. The assay was immunoSEQ multiplex PCR, and TCRdb's table has in-frame clones only and misses some. The sample consists of around 400,000 clones, roughly 90% of them appearing once. Source material: peripheral blood. The origin of the receptors is a man aged 40-50 years with acute or convalescent COVID-19. Both conserved end residues are part of each CDR3. D genes are given only for firm matches. Rows may omit the clone size; those that give it use once, few, many or a size class.

.,TRBJ1-1,TRBV5-5,TRBD1,CASSSTTGARGNTEAFF,TGTGCCAGCAGCTCCACCACAGGGGCCCGGGGGAACACTGAAGCTTTCTTT
.,TRBJ2-2,TRBV6-4,TRBD1,CASSDQTGHNTGELFF,TGTGCCAGCAGTGACCAGACAGGGCACAACACCGGGGAGCTGTTTTTT
.,TRBJ1-5,TRBV4-1,.,CASSPGEGGSNQPQHF,TGCGCCAGCAGCCCAGGAGAAGGGGGAAGCAATCAGCCCCAGCATTTT
.,TRBJ1-1,TRBV18,TRBD1,CASLTGQGREAFF,TGTGCCAGCTTAACCGGACAGGGCCGAGAAGCTTTCTTT
once,TRBJ1-2,TRBV6-5,TRBD1,CASSYRDRAYGYTF,TGTGCCAGCAGTTACCGGGACAGGGCATATGGCTACACCTTC
.,TRBJ1-5,TRBV30,.,CAWSPTGGQPQHF,TGTGCCTGGAGTCCCACTGGAGGACAGCCCCAGCATTTT
.,TRBJ2-7,TRBV11-2,.,CASSFSSVSYEQYF,TGTGCCAGCAGCTTTTCTAGCGTCTCCTACGAGCAGTACTTC
.,TRBJ1-2,TRBV7-8,TRBD1,CASSLEGAWVGYTF,TGTGCCAGCAGCTTAGAGGGGGCGTGGGTGGGCTACACCTTC
.,TRBJ2-2,TRBV30,.,CAWSEFITGELFF,TGTGCCTGGAGTGAATTCATCACCGGGGAGCTGTTTTTT
.,TRBJ1-2,TRBV2,TRBD1,CASMGQGVGYTF,TGTGCCAGCATGGGACAGGGAGTTGGCTACACCTTC
.,TRBJ1-5,TRBV27,.,CASSPYSNQPQHF,TGTGCCAGCAGTCCCTATAGCAATCAGCCCCAGCATTTT
.,TRBJ2-5,TRBV27,.,CASSGRGSSLFHQETQYF,TGTGCCAGCAGTGGTAGGGGATCTAGTTTGTTTCACCAAGAGACCCAGTACTTC
.,TRBJ1-4,TRBV12-5,TRBD1,CASGDRDSEEKLFF,TGTGCTAGTGGTGACCGGGACAGTGAGGAAAAACTGTTTTTT